The rows below give T cell receptor beta chains drawn from one sample of a study of ipilimumab plus nivolumab after autologous stem cell transplantation. Sequencing was performed with immunoSEQ multiplex PCR; in TCRdb, only in-frame clones are kept and a portion is missing. The sample yields approximately 84,000 clones, nearly 85% seen once. Sequencing used PBMCs, obtained in a trial of ipilimumab plus nivolumab as post-transplant consolidation. These receptors were collected from a male donor with diffuse large B-cell lymphoma. The CDR3 runs from the conserved cysteine through the conserved F or W. D genes are given only for firm matches. A row's size may be missing; if present it is once, few, many or a size class.

D | size | J | V | CDR3 | DNA
. | . | TRBJ2-4 | TRBV5-5 | CASSSDPRSTKNIQYF | TGTGCCAGCAGCTCAGACCCCCGCTCCACCAAAAACATTCAGTACTTC
TRBD1 | once | TRBJ1-6 | TRBV5-1 | CASSLMAGQGIRPLHF | TGCGCCAGCAGCTTGATGGCGGGACAGGGGATACGGCCCCTCCACTTT
. | . | TRBJ2-5 | TRBV14 | CASSPYVEAPPSETQYF | TGTGCCAGCAGCCCGTACGTCGAGGCTCCCCCCTCGGAGACCCAGTACTTC
. | . | TRBJ1-4 | TRBV27 | CASSLRAGVLVKEKLFF | TGTGCCAGCAGTTTGCGGGCAGGGGTTTTGGTCAAGGAAAAACTGTTTTTT
. | . | TRBJ1-1 | TRBV6-6 | CASSQTQNTEAFF | TGTGCCAGCAGCCAAACACAGAACACTGAAGCTTTCTTT
. | . | TRBJ2-2 | TRBV13 | CASSLRGAQGGELFF | TGTGCCAGCAGCTTACGGGGGGCTCAGGGCGGGGAGCTGTTTTTT
. | once | TRBJ2-5 | TRBV5-4 | CASSFGWQETQYF | TGTGCCAGCAGCTTCGGCTGGCAAGAGACCCAGTACTTC
. | . | TRBJ2-5 | TRBV7-8 | CASGGSGLGQETQYF | TGTGCCAGCGGAGGATCCGGCCTGGGTCAAGAGACCCAGTACTTC
. | . | TRBJ1-4 | TRBV5-4 | CASSLVPNEKLFF | TGTGCCAGCAGCTTGGTACCAAATGAAAAACTGTTTTTT
. | . | TRBJ1-3 | TRBV7-9 | CASSPRGSFSGNTIYF | TGTGCCAGCAGCCCTAGAGGCAGCTTCTCTGGAAACACCATATATTTT
. | . | TRBJ1-4 | TRBV27 | CARVTGGYGKLFF | TGTGCCAGGGTGACCGGGGGCTACGGAAAACTGTTTTTT
. | . | TRBJ1-1 | TRBV12-2 | CASRATHPGQETNTEAFF | TGTGCAAGTCGCGCGACTCATCCGGGACAGGAAACGAACACTGAAGCTTTCTTT
. | . | TRBJ2-7 | TRBV7-2 | CASSLGLAYEQYF | TGTGCCAGCAGCTTAGGTCTGGCCTACGAGCAGTACTTC
. | . | TRBJ1-6 | TRBV2 | CASRGGLNSPLHF | TGTGCCAGCAGGGGGGGGCTTAATTCACCCCTCCACTTT
. | . | TRBJ1-5 | TRBV4-1 | CASSQEGGGQPQHF | TGCGCCAGCAGCCAAGAGGGGGGTGGTCAGCCCCAGCATTTT
TRBD1 | . | TRBJ2-7 | TRBV6-6 | CASRKGQGGYEQYF | TGTGCCAGCAGAAAGGGACAGGGGGGCTACGAGCAGTACTTC
. | few | TRBJ1-5 | TRBV5-6 | CASSLSGRYQPQHF | TGTGCCAGCAGCTTGTCAGGGCGATATCAGCCCCAGCATTTT
TRBD2 | . | TRBJ2-5 | TRBV5-1 | CASSLLGGAVQETQYF | TGCGCCAGCAGCTTGCTCGGGGGGGCCGTTCAAGAGACCCAGTACTTC
. | . | TRBJ2-7 | TRBV6-6 | CASSPRDEQYF | TGTGCCAGCAGCCCTCGGGACGAGCAGTACTTC
TRBD1 | . | TRBJ1-5 | TRBV4-1 | CASSQTPGQGRGSNQPQHF | TGCGCCAGCAGCCAAACTCCGGGACAGGGGAGAGGGAGCAATCAGCCCCAGCATTTT
TRBD1 | . | TRBJ2-7 | TRBV6-6 | CASSVRDRAGEQYF | TGTGCCAGCAGTGTCCGGGACAGGGCGGGTGAGCAGTACTTC
. | . | TRBJ1-5 | TRBV18 | CASSPLGDGSDQPQHF | TGTGCCAGCTCACCACTTGGGGACGGGAGTGATCAGCCCCAGCATTTT
TRBD1 | . | TRBJ1-2 | TRBV2 | CASSGEGALNYGYTF | TGTGCCAGCAGTGGCGAGGGGGCCCTTAACTATGGCTACACCTTC
. | . | TRBJ2-3 | TRBV21-1 | CASSKAGTGDTDTQYF | TGTGCCAGCAGCAAAGCCGGGACAGGGGACACAGATACGCAGTATTTT
. | . | TRBJ1-3 | TRBV6-1 | CASMREGGTGNTIYF | TGTGCCAGCATGCGAGAAGGGGGAACTGGAAACACCATATATTTT
TRBD1 | . | TRBJ1-6 | TRBV14 | CASSHGTGGSGNSPLHF | TGTGCCAGCAGCCATGGGACAGGGGGTTCGGGTAATTCACCCCTCCACTTT